This entry describes one T cell receptor (beta chain). Its antigen is unknown. These data come from a study of cytomegalovirus exposure and HLA in healthy donors. The overall study: From donors who were HLA-typed, an early data release held 80 million to 95 million unique TCRs. Study-level points and caveats: According to an earlier analysis, most TCR beta V segments yielded productive rearrangements about 90% or about 30% of the time.

13 Jbeta primers and 60 Vbeta primers were used for the PCR. TCRdb's table, derived via immunoSEQ multiplex PCR, lists solely in-frame clones and lacks some. The table lists around 200,000 clones, just under 85% of them singletons, with 0.58% in the top ten. Sequences were obtained from PBMCs. This sequence originates from a woman in her forties in good health and CMV-seronegative.

The CDR3, as DNA: TGTGCCTCCAGTGGGGGGCTATTTTATGGCTACACCTTC. It yields the protein CASSGGLFYGYTF. The chain employs TRBV10-3 and TRBJ1-2; TRBD1 might be the D (6 bases). Trimming left V 11 bases short and J 5 bases short, with 18 bases between. Looked up from germline, CDR1 is ENHRY and CDR2 is SYGVKD. The CDR3 totals 13 residues.